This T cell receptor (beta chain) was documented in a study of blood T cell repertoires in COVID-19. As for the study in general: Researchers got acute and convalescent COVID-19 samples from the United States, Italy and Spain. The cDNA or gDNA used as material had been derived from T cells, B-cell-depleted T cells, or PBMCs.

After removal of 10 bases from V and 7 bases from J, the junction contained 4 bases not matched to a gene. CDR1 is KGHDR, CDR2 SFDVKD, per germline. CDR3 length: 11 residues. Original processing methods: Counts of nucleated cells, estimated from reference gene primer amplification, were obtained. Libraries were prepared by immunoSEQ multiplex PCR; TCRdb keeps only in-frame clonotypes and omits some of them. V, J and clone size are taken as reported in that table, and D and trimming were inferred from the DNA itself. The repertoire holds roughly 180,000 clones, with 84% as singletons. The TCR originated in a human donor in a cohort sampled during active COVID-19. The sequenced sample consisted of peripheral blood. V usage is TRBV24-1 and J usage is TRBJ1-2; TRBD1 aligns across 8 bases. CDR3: CATPGGGGYTF. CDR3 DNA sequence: TGTGCCACGCCAGGGGGCGGTGGCTACACCTTC.